The rows below give T cell receptor beta chains drawn from one sample of a study of patients and donors after allogeneic stem cell transplantation. Each CDR3 protein is one row after TCRdb ran MiXCR on the RT-PCR reads. The table has over 25,000 distinct CDR3 sequences, roughly 38% seen once. The sequenced sample was blood, either unsorted or a sorted T cell fraction (not recorded which). The receptors here all came from a human donor who was either an allogeneic HSCT recipient or a stem cell or donor lymphocyte infusion donor (not recorded which). It is not recorded whose cells these are; they may come from a transplant donor. The conserved cysteine and the conserved F or W are not part of the CDR3 here.

V,CDR3
TRBV7-9,ASSLAPGGKSDTQC
TRBV3-1,ASSYGQNNQPQH
TRBV7-9,AASRGYNEQF
TRBV5-1,ASSLEGHSLI
TRBV10-3,AVWEAGGQTNEQY
TRBV12-3/TRBV12-4,ASRVPGVDTEAF
TRBV28,ASSLVGQGDQPQH
TRBV4-3,ASSHLPGQGIDTQY
TRBV19,ASINRGLGTEAF
TRBV9,ASSPSGRSYNEQF
TRBV4-3,ASSQGPGPGGFNEQF
TRBV4-2,ASSQSGLAGDNEQF
TRBV4-1,ASSQWGGRELF
TRBV10-3,AISRDRLLYT
TRBV5-1,ASSYRDRRADTEAF
TRBV18,ASSGTGDQPQH
TRBV29-1,SVEDLDWYTDTQY
TRBV6-6,ASSWDRVSGANVLT
TRBV5-1,ASSWGQGADTEAF
TRBV3-1,ASSRSAGASYNEQF
TRBV7-2,ASSPGGGAFGYGYT
TRBV4-3,ASSQASLGDTQY
TRBV10-3,AISGRPQETQY
TRBV15,ATSSRDREYRQY
TRBV11-2,ASSPRQGSGEKLF
TRBV27,ASSSRTSGRMGNIQY
TRBV20-1,SARVLDSGNTIY
TRBV7-9,ASSLYRMRGYGYT
TRBV20-1,SAGTGAGNSPLH
TRBV9,ASSVRESGELF
TRBV19,ASSMRQDGSGRGNEQF
TRBV10-3,AISESKAGYGYT
TRBV20-1,SARDSRSGETQY
TRBV29-1,SVELGGDQPQH
TRBV20-1,SASTGLGSTDTQY
TRBV2,ASSARGDSPLH
TRBV7-9,ASSYPRDPGGYT
TRBV5-5,ASSLVEALEAF
TRBV5-1,ASSLDYNNEQF
TRBV5-1,ASSQGSGVSYGYT
TRBV12-3/TRBV12-4,ASSPGQGMGNYGYT
TRBV4-2,ASSQDDRGGGYT
TRBV11-3,ASSLTRDSKLGAYNEQF
TRBV5-5,ASSLFSTDTQY
TRBV10-3,AISVLPTPAVGYGYT
TRBV7-9,ASSPSSGNTIY
TRBV9,ASSVDAEGRPLH